The 15 T cell receptor beta chains reported below all come from one sample, sequenced in a study of quantifying T cell responses using KT2 cells. Study as a whole: cDNA was made from DNase-treated RNA using alpha and beta constant primers.

Each cDNA got a UMI-containing oligo ligated at its 3' end. First-round PCR used three to five cycles and beta primers RC1.1 and RC1.2 covering TRBC1 and TRBC2. TCRdb re-analysed the UMI-ligation and nested PCR reads in MiXCR, keeping a single row per CDR3 protein. This table holds roughly 51,000 distinct CDR3 sequences, roughly an eighth found once. The sample taken for sequencing was PBMCs spiked with cells of the T cell clone KT2. The receptors come from a human donor.

The rearrangement links TRBV12-3 or TRBV12-4 to TRBJ2-7; TRBD2 matches at 12 bases. Unmatched junction bases numbered 5, after V lost 5 bases and J lost 6 bases. This CDR3 has 14 residues. The CDR3 reads CASSVSGLAGEQYF. The CDR3 region has the DNA TGTGCCAGCAGTGTCTCGGGACTAGCGGGCGAGCAGTACTTC.

CDR3 in amino acids: CSARIAGGDDTGELFF. Here the CDR3 DNA reads TGCAGTGCTAGAATCGCGGGCGGGGACGACACCGGGGAGCTGTTTTTT. The chain joins TRBV20-1 to TRBJ2-2, with D perhaps matching TRBD2 (6 bases). Trimming took 2 bases from V and 3 from J, leaving 16 bases between them. Germline-derived CDR1 and CDR2 are DFQATT and SNEGSKA (reference sequence). The CDR3 consists of 16 residues.

The table lists this clonotype with many counts. The chain carries TRBV14 and TRBJ2-5; no definite D call. With 2 bases removed from V and 3 bases from J, the gap between germline ends came to 13 bases. The germline V gene has CDR1 SGHDN and CDR2 FVKESK. This CDR3 is 15 amino acids long. The CDR3 nucleotides read TGTGCCAGCAGCCAACTTGAGAGTACCAAAGAGACCCAGTACTTC. It specifies CASSQLESTKETQYF.

In its sample, this clonotype was seen many times. The chain has TRBV10-3 and TRBJ2-1; D is perhaps TRBD1 or TRBD2 (7 bases each). Trimming removed 2 bases from V and 5 bases from J, with 13 bases in between. CDR3 length: 15 amino acids. The germline CDR1 and CDR2 sequences are ENHRY and SYGVKD. CDR3 DNA: TGTGCCATCAGTGAGAGGGAGGGACAGCACAATGAGCAGTTCTTC. It codes for CAISEREGQHNEQFF.

The table lists this clonotype with a few counts. The rearrangement joins TRBV12-3 or TRBV12-4 to TRBJ2-3, with D perhaps matching TRBD1 (6 bases). V lost 5 bases and J lost 0, with 12 bases in between. CDR3 length: 15 residues. CDR3 nucleotides: TGTGCCAGCAGTGCCCACAGGGATAGCACAGATACGCAGTATTTT. This sequence encodes CASSAHRDSTDTQYF.

V usage is TRBV10-2 and J usage is TRBJ2-1, with 11 bases that match TRBD2. In germline, CDR1 is WSHSY, CDR2 SAAADI. This CDR3 is 14 amino acids long. The V segment lost 7 bases and the J segment 5 bases; nucleotides outside the gene matches: 4. The CDR3 here is CASIGLAGDNEQFF. For the CDR3, the DNA is TGCGCCAGCATCGGACTAGCGGGCGACAATGAGCAGTTCTTC.

This clonotype is medium-sized in the sample. The chain employs TRBV9 and TRBJ2-7; perhaps TRBD2 as D (6 bases). This CDR3 region has 14 residues. Germline V gene lookup returns CDR1 SGDLS and CDR2 YYNGEE. V was shortened by 3 bases and J by 4 bases, with 14 bases between the two germline ends. The CDR3 bases are TGTGCCAGCAGCGCCCGCACAGGAGGGTACGAGCAGTACTTC. Encoded protein: CASSARTGGYEQYF.

The chain joins TRBV9 to TRBJ2-3; D not certain. The CDR3 sequence is 15 residues long. V was pared by 0 bases and J by 2 bases, with 10 bases between. Germline V CDR1 and CDR2: SGDLS, YYNGEE. The CDR3 sequence: CASSVDHFHTDTQYF. CDR3 bases: TGTGCCAGCAGCGTAGATCACTTCCACACAGATACGCAGTATTTT.

The chain combines TRBV18 with TRBJ2-5, with unresolved D. CDR1 is KGHSH, CDR2 LQKENI, per germline. This CDR3 contains 11 residues. Trimming took off 5 bases at V and 0 bases at J, with 1 base between the two ends. The CDR3 spells CASSDQETQYF. CDR3 coding DNA: TGTGCCAGCTCAGACCAAGAGACCCAGTACTTC.

V is TRBV2 and J is TRBJ1-2; D gene unclear. Germline lookup yields CDR1 SNHLY and CDR2 FYNNEI. This CDR3 comprises 12 residues. V lost 6 bases to trimming and J lost 3 bases, with 8 bases between them. This CDR3 is CASSREHYGYTF. CDR3 DNA sequence: TGTGCCAGCAGCAGAGAGCACTATGGCTACACCTTC.

This clonotype was picked up many times. The chain employs TRBV4-2 and TRBJ1-2; D unclear. The CDR3 extends over 12 amino acids. V lost 4 bases and J lost 3, with 6 bases in between. Per germline, CDR1 LGHNA and CDR2 YNFKEQ. The CDR3 protein is CASSREDYGYTF. The CDR3 DNA reads as TGTGCCAGCAGCCGAGAGGACTATGGCTACACCTTC.

The chain employs TRBV4-2 and TRBJ1-4; 9 bases map to TRBD1. The J segment lost 6 bases and the V segment lost 5 bases, leaving 7 bases of the junction unmatched. Looked up from germline, CDR1 is LGHNA and CDR2 is YNFKEQ. The CDR3 extends over 15 amino acids. CDR3 coding DNA: TGTGCCAGCAGCGAGACAGGGGGACTAGATGAAAAACTGTTTTTT. Protein: CASSETGGLDEKLFF.

The table lists this clonotype with many counts. The chain uses TRBV20-1 and TRBJ2-3; D is unclear. The germline gives CDR1 DFQATT, CDR2 SNEGSKA (reference sequence). The ends were cut back, 0 bases at V and 2 bases at J, with 15 bases in the middle. The length of the CDR3 is 16 residues. The CDR3 region has the DNA TGCAGTGCTAGAGATCAACCCGCGGCCAACACAGATACGCAGTATTTT. Protein sequence: CSARDQPAANTDTQYF.

This clonotype was picked up a small number of times. This chain connects TRBV12-3 or TRBV12-4 to TRBJ2-7, with D tentatively TRBD1 (5 bases). The CDR3 runs 15 residues. Deletions cut 2 bases from V and 0 bases from J, with 11 bases between. CDR3 region: CASSLRSGASYEQYF. CDR3 sequence (DNA): TGTGCCAGCAGTTTAAGGAGTGGGGCCTCCTACGAGCAGTACTTC.

This chain links TRBV16 with TRBJ1-5; D is possibly TRBD1 (5 bases). In germline, CDR1 is KGHSY, CDR2 FQNENV. V gave up 1 base and J gave up 7 bases, with 11 bases separating them. This CDR3 has 14 amino acids. CDR3 sequence reads: CASSQFRRGQPQHF. The DNA for the CDR3 is TGTGCCAGCAGCCAATTCAGGAGGGGACAGCCCCAGCATTTT.